This TCR beta chain appears in the sequencing data of a study of regulatory T cells in long-lasting Graves disease. Germline V gene data show CDR1 as MNHNS and CDR2 as SASEGT. CDR3 length equals 14 residues. V lost 6 bases and J lost 3; bases outside the gene matches: 6. Whole-study results and caveats: Repertoires from persistent disease leaned toward TRBV28, TRBJ1-2 and TRBJ2-5. Whereas more than 950 public clonotypes were shared by new patients, persistent patients shared more, at 2,741.

Through Arm-PCR of CDR3 regions and iRepertoire HTBI primers, TCR beta libraries were built. TCRdb recomputed calls from the multiplex PCR reads with MiXCR, one row per CDR3 protein. The sample holds roughly 350,000 distinct CDR3 sequences, approximately 15% seen once. Time point given: newly diagnosed GD, antithyroid drugs for less than 3 months. There was RNA extracted from PBMCs, and the TCR library was made from it. This clonotype showed up just a few times. Its antigen is not identified. These records were also assigned to another study, of T cells in Graves' hyperthyroidism and ophthalmopathy. According to that study: TCR CDR3 regions were first amplified by RT-PCR with HTBI primers.

The source of this sequence is a man aged 40-50 years with Graves disease. The chain employs TRBV6-1 and TRBJ2-3; 7 bases match TRBD1. Sequenced material: peripheral blood mononuclear cells (PBMCs), taken at new diagnosis, from a patient treated with antithyroid drugs. CDR3 in amino acids: CASSHGTATDTQYF. As DNA, the CDR3 is TGTGCCAGCAGCCACGGGACAGCGACAGATACGCAGTATTTT.